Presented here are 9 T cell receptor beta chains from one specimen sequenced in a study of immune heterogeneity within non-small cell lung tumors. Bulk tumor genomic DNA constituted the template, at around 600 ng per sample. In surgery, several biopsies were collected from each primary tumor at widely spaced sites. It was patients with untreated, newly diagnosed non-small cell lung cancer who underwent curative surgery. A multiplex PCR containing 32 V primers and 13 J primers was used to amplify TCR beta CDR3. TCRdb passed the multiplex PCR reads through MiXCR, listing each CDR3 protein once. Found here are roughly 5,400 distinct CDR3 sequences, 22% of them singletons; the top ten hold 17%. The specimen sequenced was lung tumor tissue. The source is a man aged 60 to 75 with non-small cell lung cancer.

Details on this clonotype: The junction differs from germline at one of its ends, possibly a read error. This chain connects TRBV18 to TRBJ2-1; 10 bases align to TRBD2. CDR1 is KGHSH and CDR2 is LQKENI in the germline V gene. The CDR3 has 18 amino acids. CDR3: CASSRKLAGLPEYNEQSF. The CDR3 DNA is TGTGCCAGCTCACGAAAACTAGCGGGACTCCCAGAATACAATGAGCAGTCCTTC.

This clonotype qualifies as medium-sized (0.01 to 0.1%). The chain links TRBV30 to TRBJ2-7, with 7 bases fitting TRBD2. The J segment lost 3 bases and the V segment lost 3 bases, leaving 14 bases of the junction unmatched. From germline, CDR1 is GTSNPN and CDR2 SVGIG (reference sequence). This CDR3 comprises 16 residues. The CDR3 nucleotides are TGTGCCTGGAGAAACCCTCTGGCGGGAGCACGCTACGAGCAGTACTTC. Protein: CAWRNPLAGARYEQYF.

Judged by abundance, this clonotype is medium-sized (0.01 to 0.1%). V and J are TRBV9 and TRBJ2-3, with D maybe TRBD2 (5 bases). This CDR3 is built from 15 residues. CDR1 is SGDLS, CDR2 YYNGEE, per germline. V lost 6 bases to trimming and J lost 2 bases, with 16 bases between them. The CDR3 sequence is CASTQTLATTDTQYF. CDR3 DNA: TGTGCCAGCACCCAAACTCTAGCAACCACAGATACGCAGTATTTT.

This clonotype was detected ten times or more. Here the CDR3 reads CSAIVSGKPWTDTQYF. As DNA, the CDR3 is TGCAGTGCCATAGTCAGCGGAAAGCCGTGGACAGATACGCAGTATTTT. The V gene is TRBV20-1, the J gene TRBJ2-3, with a tentative D call TRBD2 (5 bases). The CDR3 runs 16 residues. Trimming stripped 6 bases from V and 3 bases from J, with 22 bases between. Per germline, CDR1 DFQATT and CDR2 SNEGSKA (reference sequence).

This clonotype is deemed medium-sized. CDR3 DNA: TGTGCCAGCAGTGACGGGACAGGATATCAGCCCCAGCATTTT. Residues: CASSDGTGYQPQHF. The chain recombines TRBV6-1 with TRBJ1-5; 8 bases align to TRBD1. Germline CDR1 is MNHNS and CDR2 is SASEGT. V gave up 3 bases and J gave up 5 bases; unmatched junction bases: 3. This CDR3 comprises 14 residues.

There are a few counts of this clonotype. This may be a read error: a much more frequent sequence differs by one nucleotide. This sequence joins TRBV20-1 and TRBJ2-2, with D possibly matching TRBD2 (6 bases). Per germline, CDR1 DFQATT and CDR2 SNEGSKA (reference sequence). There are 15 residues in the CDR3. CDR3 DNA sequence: TGCAGTTCTAGAGATCCTAGCGAGGGGACCGGGGAGCTGTTTTTT. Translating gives CSSRDPSEGTGELFF.

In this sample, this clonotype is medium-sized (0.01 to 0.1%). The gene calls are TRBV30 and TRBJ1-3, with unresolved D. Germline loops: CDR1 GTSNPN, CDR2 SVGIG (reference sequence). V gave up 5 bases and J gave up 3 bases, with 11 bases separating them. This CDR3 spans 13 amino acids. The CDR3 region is CAWGAFHGNTIYF. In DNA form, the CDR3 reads TGTGCCTGGGGAGCCTTCCATGGAAACACCATATATTTT.

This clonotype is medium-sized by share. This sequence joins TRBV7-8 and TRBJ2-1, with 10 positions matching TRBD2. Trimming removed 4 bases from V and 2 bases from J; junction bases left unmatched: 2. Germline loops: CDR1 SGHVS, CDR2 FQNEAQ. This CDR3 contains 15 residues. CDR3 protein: CASSSLAGAYNEQFF. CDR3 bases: TGTGCCAGCAGCTCCCTAGCGGGAGCCTACAATGAGCAGTTCTTC. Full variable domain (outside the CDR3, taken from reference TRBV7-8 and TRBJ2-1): GAGVSQSPRYKVAKRGQDVALRCDPISGHVSLFWYQQALGQGPEFLTYFQNEAQLDKSGLPSDRFFAERPEGSVSTLKIQRTQQEDSAVYLCASSSLAGAYNEQFFGPGTRLTVL.

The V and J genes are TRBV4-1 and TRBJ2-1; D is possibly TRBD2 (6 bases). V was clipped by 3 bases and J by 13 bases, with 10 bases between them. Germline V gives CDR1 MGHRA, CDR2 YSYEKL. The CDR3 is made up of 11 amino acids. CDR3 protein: CASSQGTDQFF. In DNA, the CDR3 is TGCGCCAGCAGCCAGGGGACTGATCAGTTCTTC.